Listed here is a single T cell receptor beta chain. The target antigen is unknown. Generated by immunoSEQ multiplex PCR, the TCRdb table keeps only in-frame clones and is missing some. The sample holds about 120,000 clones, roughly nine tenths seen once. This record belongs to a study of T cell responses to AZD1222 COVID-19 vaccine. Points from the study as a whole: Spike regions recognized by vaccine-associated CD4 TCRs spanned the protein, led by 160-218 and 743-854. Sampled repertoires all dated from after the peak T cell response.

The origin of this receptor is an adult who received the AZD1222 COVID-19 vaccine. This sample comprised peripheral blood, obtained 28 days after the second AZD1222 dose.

The DNA for the CDR3 is TGTGCCAGCAGCTCCCCCCGCATGGATGAGCAGTTCTTC. The encoded protein is CASSSPRMDEQFF. This chain joins TRBV11-3 and TRBJ2-1; D is unresolved. CDR3 length: 13 amino acids. CDR1 is SGHNT and CDR2 is YENEEA in the germline V gene. V was cut by 4 bases and J by 8 bases, with 12 bases left in between.